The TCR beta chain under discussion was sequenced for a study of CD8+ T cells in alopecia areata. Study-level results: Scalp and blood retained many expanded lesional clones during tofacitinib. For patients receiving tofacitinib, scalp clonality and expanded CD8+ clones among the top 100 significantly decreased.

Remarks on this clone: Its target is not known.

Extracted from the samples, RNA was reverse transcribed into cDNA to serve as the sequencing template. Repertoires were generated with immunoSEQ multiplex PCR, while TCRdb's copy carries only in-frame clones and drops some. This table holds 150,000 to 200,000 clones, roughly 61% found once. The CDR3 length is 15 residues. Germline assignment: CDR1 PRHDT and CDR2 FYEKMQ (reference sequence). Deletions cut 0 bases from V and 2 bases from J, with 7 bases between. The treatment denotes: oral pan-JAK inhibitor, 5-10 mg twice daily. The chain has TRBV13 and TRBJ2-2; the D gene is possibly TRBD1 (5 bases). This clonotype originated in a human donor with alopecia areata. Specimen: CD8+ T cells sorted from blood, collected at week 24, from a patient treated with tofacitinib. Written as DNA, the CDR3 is TGTGCCAGCAGCTTAGGTGACAGAAACACCGGGGAGCTGTTTTTT. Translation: CASSLGDRNTGELFF.